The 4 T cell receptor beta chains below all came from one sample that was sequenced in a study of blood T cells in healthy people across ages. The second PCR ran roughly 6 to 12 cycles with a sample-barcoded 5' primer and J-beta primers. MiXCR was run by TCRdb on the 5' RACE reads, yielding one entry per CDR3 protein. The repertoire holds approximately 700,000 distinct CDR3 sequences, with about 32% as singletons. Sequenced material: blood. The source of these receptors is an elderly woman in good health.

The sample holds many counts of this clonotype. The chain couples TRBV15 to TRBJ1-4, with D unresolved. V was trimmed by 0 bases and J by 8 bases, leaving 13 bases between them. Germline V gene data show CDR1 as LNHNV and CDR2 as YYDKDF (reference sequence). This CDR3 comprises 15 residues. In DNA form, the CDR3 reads TGTGCCACCAGCAGAGAAGATAGGGCTAGAGAAAAACTGTTTTTT. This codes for CATSREDRAREKLFF.

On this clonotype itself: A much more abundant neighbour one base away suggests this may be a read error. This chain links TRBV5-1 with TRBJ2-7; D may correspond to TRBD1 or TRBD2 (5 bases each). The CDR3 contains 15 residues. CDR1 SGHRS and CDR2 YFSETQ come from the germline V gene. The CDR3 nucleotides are TGCGCCAGCAGACGGGACGGGCAGGGTCCCTACGAGCAGGACTTC. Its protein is CASRRDGQGPYEQDF.

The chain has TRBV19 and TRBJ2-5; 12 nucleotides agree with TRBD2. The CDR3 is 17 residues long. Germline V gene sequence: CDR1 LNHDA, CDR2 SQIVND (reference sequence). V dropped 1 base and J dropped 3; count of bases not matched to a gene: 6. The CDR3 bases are TGTGCCAGTAGTATAGCCCGGAGACTAGCGGGAGAAGAGACCCAGTACTTC. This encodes CASSIARRLAGEETQYF.

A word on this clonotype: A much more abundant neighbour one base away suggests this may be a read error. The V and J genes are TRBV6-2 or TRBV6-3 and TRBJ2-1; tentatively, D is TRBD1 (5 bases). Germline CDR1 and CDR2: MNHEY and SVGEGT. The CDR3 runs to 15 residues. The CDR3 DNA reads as TGTACCAGCAGTCCCCGTGTTGGGGCTAGGCATGAGCAGTTCTTC. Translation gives CTSSPRVGARHEQFF.